This T cell receptor (beta chain) emerged from a study of T cells in Graves' hyperthyroidism and ophthalmopathy. Study-level points and caveats: Most thyroid-expanded clonotypes above 0.001 were also found in blood. Stable hyperthyroidism and ophthalmopathy were separated using 13 V-J signatures.

About this clonotype: What it binds is not known.

From RNA transcripts, TCR beta CDR3 regions were amplified. The HTBI primer set served for first-round RT-PCR of the TCR CDR3. TCRdb reanalysed the multiplex PCR reads using MiXCR and keeps one entry per CDR3 protein. The sample records approximately 400,000 distinct CDR3 sequences, about 15% being singletons. Trimming took 0 bases from V and 4 from J, leaving 13 bases between them. The CDR3 sequence is 14 residues long. The germline gives CDR1 DFQATT, CDR2 SNEGSKA (reference sequence). The chain has TRBV20-1 and TRBJ2-7; D possibly matches TRBD1 or TRBD2 (6 bases each). This TCR came from a woman aged 25 to 39 with Graves' ophthalmopathy. Sequences were obtained from blood. The CDR3 DNA reads TGCAGTGCTAGAGATGCCCGGGGGCATTACGAGCAGTACTTC. This translates into CSARDARGHYEQYF.